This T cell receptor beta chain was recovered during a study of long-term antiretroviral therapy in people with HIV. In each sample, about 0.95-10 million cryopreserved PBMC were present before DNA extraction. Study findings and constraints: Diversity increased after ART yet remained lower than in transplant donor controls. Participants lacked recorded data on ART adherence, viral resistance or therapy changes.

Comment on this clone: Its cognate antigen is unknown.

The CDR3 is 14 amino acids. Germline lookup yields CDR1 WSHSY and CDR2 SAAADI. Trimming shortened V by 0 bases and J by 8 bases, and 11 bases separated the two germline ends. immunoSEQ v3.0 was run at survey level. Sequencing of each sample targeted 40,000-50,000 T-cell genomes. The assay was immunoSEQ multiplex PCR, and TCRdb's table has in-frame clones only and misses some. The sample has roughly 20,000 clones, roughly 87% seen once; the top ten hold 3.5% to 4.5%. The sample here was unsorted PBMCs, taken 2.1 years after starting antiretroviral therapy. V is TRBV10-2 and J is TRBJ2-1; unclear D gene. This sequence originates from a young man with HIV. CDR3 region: CASSESGQIDEQFF. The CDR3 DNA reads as TGCGCCAGCAGTGAGTCTGGGCAGATCGATGAGCAGTTCTTC.